The 21 T cell receptor beta chains listed next were all sequenced from one sample in a study of control samples from healthy donors and cancer patients. The table came from immunoSEQ multiplex PCR; TCRdb's copy has only in-frame clones and leaves some out. The sample lists 110,000 or so clones; 75% to 90% were seen once. The sequenced material came from blood. These receptors were obtained from a woman between 50 and 59 years old in good health.

The chain has TRBV29-1 and TRBJ2-7; no clear D gene. The CDR3 covers 12 residues. Germline V CDR1 and CDR2: SQVTM, ANQGSEA. V was pared by 2 bases and J by 3 bases, with 8 bases between. The CDR3 spells CSVEYNSYEQYF. DNA of the CDR3: TGCAGCGTTGAATACAACAGCTACGAGCAGTACTTC.

The chain links TRBV5-1 to TRBJ2-1, with no clear D. The CDR3 runs to 14 residues. The germline V gene encodes CDR1 SGHRS and CDR2 YFSETQ. V was shortened by 1 base and J by 5 bases, with 10 bases between the two germline ends. CDR3 amino acids: CASSLIWGNNEQFF. The CDR3 nucleotides are TGCGCCAGCAGCTTGATATGGGGTAACAATGAGCAGTTCTTC.

The chain combines TRBV24-1 with TRBJ2-1; D might be TRBD1 (7 bases). The CDR3 totals 19 residues. Trimming left V 5 bases short and J 9 bases short, with 31 bases between. CDR1 is KGHDR and CDR2 is SFDVKD in the germline V gene. This chain's CDR3 is CATSAPGGDYRGRHSEQFF. CDR3 DNA: TGTGCCACCAGTGCTCCCGGGGGCGACTACAGGGGACGGCACAGTGAGCAGTTCTTC.

This chain joins TRBV5-6 and TRBJ2-1, with D perhaps TRBD2 (6 bases). V shed 1 base and J shed 7 bases, with 24 bases lying between them. The CDR3 is made up of 18 amino acids. The germline V gene encodes CDR1 SGHDT and CDR2 YYEEEE. CDR3 in amino acids: CASSLLRRGPNSGNEQFF. The CDR3 region has the DNA TGTGCCAGCAGCTTGCTCCGGCGGGGTCCCAATTCGGGGAATGAGCAGTTCTTC.

This clone is a singleton in its sample. The chain joins TRBV7-8 to TRBJ1-5; D may be TRBD1 (5 bases). This CDR3 has 16 amino acids. CDR1 and CDR2 from the germline V gene are SGHVS and FQNEAQ. Deletions cut 1 base from V and 3 bases from J, with 13 bases between. The CDR3 DNA follows: TGTGCCAGCAGCTTAGGCGGGGGTCAGATCAATCAGCCCCAGCATTTT. Its protein product is CASSLGGGQINQPQHF.

This clone has just one count. The V call is TRBV7-2, the J call TRBJ2-2, with 8 positions matching TRBD1. The CDR3 covers 15 residues. Germline-derived CDR1 and CDR2 are SGHTA and FQGNSA. V lost 4 bases to trimming and J lost 6 bases; unmatched junction nucleotides: 7. CDR3 nucleotides: TGTGCCAGCAGCTCCCAGGACAGGGTGGCCGGGGAGCTGTTTTTT. Amino acid sequence: CASSSQDRVAGELFF. Looking up the rest from reference TRBV7-2 and TRBJ2-2 gives the full variable domain: GAGVSQSPSNKVTEKGKDVELRCDPISGHTALYWYRQSLGQGLEFLIYFQGNSAPDKSGLPSDRFSAERTGGSVSTLTIQRTQQEDSAVYLCASSSQDRVAGELFFGEGSRLTVL.

The V gene is TRBV5-1, the J gene TRBJ2-1; no reliable D call. CDR3 length: 13 residues. Germline-derived CDR1 and CDR2 are SGHRS and YFSETQ. V was clipped by 4 bases and J by 10 bases, with 15 bases between them. Here the CDR3 reads CASSLFGSREQFF. In DNA, the CDR3 is TGCGCCAGCAGCCTATTCGGCTCTAGGGAGCAGTTCTTC.

This chain joins TRBV7-2 and TRBJ1-5; 7 positions match TRBD1. From germline, CDR1 is SGHTA and CDR2 FQGNSA. This CDR3 is 15 amino acids long. V lost 1 base and J lost 6; bases outside the gene matches: 6. The CDR3 sequence is CASSLVRDSGQPQHF. The DNA for the CDR3 is TGTGCCAGCAGCTTAGTACGGGACAGCGGTCAGCCCCAGCATTTT.

The genes are TRBV7-2 and TRBJ1-3; D may be TRBD1 (5 bases). The CDR3 has 15 amino acids. V lost 6 bases and J 4 bases, leaving 16 bases between the germline ends. CDR1 and CDR2 (germline): SGHTA, FQGNSA. In nucleotides, the CDR3 is TGTGCCAGCAGTCTTTGGGGCAAATCAGGAAACACCATATATTTT. This gives the protein CASSLWGKSGNTIYF.

The chain uses TRBV14 and TRBJ2-7; D might be TRBD2 (6 bases). The CDR3 is 15 residues long. The V end was cut by 4 bases, the J end by 2 bases, with 15 bases between. Germline V lookup: CDR1 SGHDN, CDR2 FVKESK. In nucleotides, the CDR3 is TGTGCCAGCAGCCTTGGGACTTTGCCCCCCTACGAGCAGTACTTC. This sequence encodes CASSLGTLPPYEQYF.

The CDR3: CASSLNSGQLYTEAFF. Here the CDR3 DNA reads TGCGCCAGCAGCTTAAATTCAGGACAGCTGTACACTGAAGCTTTCTTT. The genes are TRBV5-1 and TRBJ1-1; possible D gene TRBD1, 6 bases. V was cut by 2 bases and J by 3 bases, with 17 bases left in between. The CDR3 runs 16 residues. The germline gives CDR1 SGHRS, CDR2 YFSETQ.

CDR3 in DNA: TGCGCCAGCAGCGAGGACAGGGGTTCCGGTGGCTACACCTTC. This encodes CASSEDRGSGGYTF. V gene TRBV5-1 combines with J gene TRBJ1-2; TRBD1 aligns across 9 bases. In germline, CDR1 is SGHRS, CDR2 YFSETQ. V gave up 4 bases and J gave up 7 bases; unmatched junction bases: 8. This CDR3 has 14 amino acids.

The DNA for the CDR3 is TGCGCCAGCAGCTTGGATGGGACGGACATTCAGTACTTC. Its protein product is CASSLDGTDIQYF. The chain joins TRBV5-1 to TRBJ2-4, with D possibly being TRBD1 or TRBD2 (5 bases each). The CDR3 is 13 residues long. Trimming removed 0 bases from V and 8 bases from J, with 9 bases in between. Germline V gene sequence: CDR1 SGHRS, CDR2 YFSETQ.

This chain connects TRBV3-1 (or the pseudogene TRBV3-2) to TRBJ1-1, with 11 nucleotides matching TRBD1. The V gene end was trimmed by 2 bases and the J gene end by 1 base; junction bases not matched to a gene: 6. CDR3 length: 17 residues. Per the germline V gene, CDR1 is LGHDT and CDR2 is YNNKEL (reference sequence). The CDR3 region is CASSQLGQGARNTEAFF. The CDR3 nucleotides read TGTGCCAGCAGCCAACTCGGACAGGGGGCCCGGAACACTGAAGCTTTCTTT.

The rearrangement joins TRBV6-5 to TRBJ1-1; no clear D. Trimming took off 6 bases at V and 0 bases at J, with 5 bases between the two ends. The germline V gene has CDR1 MNHEY and CDR2 SVGAGI. This CDR3 comprises 12 residues. The CDR3 nucleotides read TGTGCCAGCAGGAAAATGAACACTGAAGCTTTCTTT. This translates into CASRKMNTEAFF.

Only one count was recorded for this clone. CDR3: CASSTTTRSSYEQYV. CDR3 nucleotides: TGTGCCAGCAGCACAACGACACGGAGCTCCTACGAGCAGTACGTC. The chain employs TRBV27 and TRBJ2-7; unclear D gene. The CDR3 runs 15 residues. V lost 6 bases and J lost 0, with 15 bases in between. From germline, CDR1 is MNHEY and CDR2 SMNVEV (reference sequence).

The chain couples TRBV6-5 to TRBJ2-4; 7 nucleotides line up with TRBD1. This CDR3 spans 14 amino acids. With 2 bases clipped from V and 4 bases from J, the junction kept 2 bases outside the gene matches. Germline values: CDR1 MNHEY, CDR2 SVGAGI. CDR3 coding DNA: TGTGCCAGCAGTTACGACAGGGAGAAAAACATTCAGTACTTC. It yields the protein CASSYDREKNIQYF.

This chain joins TRBV2 and TRBJ2-1, with no clear D. Germline V CDR1 and CDR2: SNHLY, FYNNEI. Deletions cut 6 bases from V and 3 bases from J, with 6 bases between. The CDR3 contains 12 residues. The CDR3: CASRGDYNEQFF. The CDR3 DNA is TGTGCCAGCAGGGGTGACTACAATGAGCAGTTCTTC.

V usage is TRBV30 and J usage is TRBJ2-5; D remains unclear. The CDR3 is 13 amino acids. Germline CDR1 and CDR2: GTSNPN and SVGIG (reference sequence). Trimming took off 0 bases at V and 5 bases at J, with 10 bases between the two ends. The CDR3 sequence: CAWSVRGLETQYF. The CDR3 bases are TGTGCCTGGAGTGTTCGAGGCCTGGAGACCCAGTACTTC.

The V gene is TRBV27, the J gene TRBJ2-1; TRBD2 agrees at 11 bases. CDR3 size: 18 residues. The V and J ends lost 5 bases and 4 bases, in that order; junction bases with no gene match: 13. CDR1 and CDR2 (germline): MNHEY, SMNVEV (reference sequence). The CDR3 DNA is TGTGCCAGCAGTGCCGATAGCGGGGGGGCTCTTTGGTACAATGAGCAGTTCTTC. Translation gives CASSADSGGALWYNEQFF.

This sequence joins TRBV11-1 and TRBJ1-2; D is uncertain. CDR1 and CDR2 from the germline V gene are SGHAT and FQDESV (reference sequence). With 5 bases removed from V and 4 bases from J, the gap between germline ends came to 14 bases. The CDR3 is 14 amino acids. The CDR3 is CASSLYQTGYGYTF. For the CDR3, the DNA is TGTGCCAGCAGCCTCTATCAGACCGGCTATGGCTACACCTTC. The full variable domain, with the rest looked up from reference TRBV11-1 and TRBJ1-2, is EAEVAQSPRYKITEKSQAVAFWCDPISGHATLYWYRQILGQGPELLVQFQDESVVDDSQLPKDRFSAERLKGVDSTLKIQPAELGDSAMYLCASSLYQTGYGYTFGSGTRLTVV.